This is a list of T cell receptor beta chains from one sample in a study of blood T cell dynamics during melanoma immunotherapy. Repertoires were generated with immunoSEQ multiplex PCR, while TCRdb's copy carries only in-frame clones and drops some. The sample yields roughly 16,000 clones, less than 95% seen once. Sample: effector memory CD8+ T cells from blood, taken from a patient treated with checkpoint blockade. The source of these receptors is a human donor with melanoma. Each CDR3 is given with its conserved first and last residue. A D gene is named only where the DNA matches it firmly. Clone sizes are given selectively: once, few, many, or a class where the clone is expanded.

clone size: -; V gene: TRBV15; J gene: TRBJ2-5; D gene: -; CDR3 protein: CATSRDSWGRETQYF; CDR3 DNA: TGTGCCACCAGCAGAGATTCATGGGGGAGGGAGACCCAGTACTTC
clone size: -; V gene: TRBV9; J gene: TRBJ2-7; D gene: -; CDR3 protein: CASSVGGNEQYF; CDR3 DNA: TGTGCCAGCAGCGTTGGAGGGAACGAGCAGTACTTC
clone size: once; V gene: TRBV9; J gene: TRBJ2-1; D gene: -; CDR3 protein: CASSVSEGTAWSNEQFF; CDR3 DNA: TGTGCCAGCAGCGTAAGCGAGGGTACGGCGTGGAGCAATGAGCAGTTCTTC
clone size: -; V gene: TRBV9; J gene: TRBJ2-1; D gene: -; CDR3 protein: CASSVRTNEQFF; CDR3 DNA: TGTGCCAGCAGCGTTAGAACCAATGAGCAGTTCTTC
clone size: -; V gene: TRBV19; J gene: TRBJ2-3; D gene: -; CDR3 protein: CASSIGGPGGYTDTQYF; CDR3 DNA: TGTGCCAGTAGTATCGGGGGCCCGGGTGGTTACACAGATACGCAGTATTTT
clone size: -; V gene: TRBV7-9; J gene: TRBJ2-7; D gene: TRBD2; CDR3 protein: CASSLLTGGPNEQYF; CDR3 DNA: TGTGCCAGCAGCTTATTAACGGGAGGGCCTAACGAGCAGTACTTC
clone size: -; V gene: TRBV19; J gene: TRBJ2-7; D gene: -; CDR3 protein: CASSMRLPDYEQYF; CDR3 DNA: TGTGCCAGTAGTATGCGGCTCCCAGATTACGAGCAGTACTTC
clone size: -; V gene: TRBV28; J gene: TRBJ1-4; D gene: -; CDR3 protein: CASSAGQTANEKLFF; CDR3 DNA: TGTGCCAGCAGTGCAGGCCAGACGGCTAATGAAAAACTGTTTTTT
clone size: -; V gene: TRBV16; J gene: TRBJ1-6; D gene: TRBD1; CDR3 protein: CASSETGTENNSPLHF; CDR3 DNA: TGTGCCAGCAGCGAAACCGGGACAGAGAATAATTCACCCCTCCACTTT
clone size: -; V gene: TRBV7-9; J gene: TRBJ2-7; D gene: -; CDR3 protein: CASSPRDINGYEQYF; CDR3 DNA: TGTGCCAGCAGCCCCCGGGACATTAACGGCTACGAGCAGTACTTC
clone size: -; V gene: TRBV11-2; J gene: TRBJ1-2; D gene: -; CDR3 protein: CASSLNRLPLGYTF; CDR3 DNA: TGTGCCAGCAGCTTAAACAGACTCCCCCTTGGCTACACCTTC
clone size: -; V gene: TRBV28; J gene: TRBJ2-7; D gene: -; CDR3 protein: CASTISQGGRSYEQYF; CDR3 DNA: TGTGCCAGCACCATCTCCCAGGGGGGTCGCTCCTACGAGCAGTACTTC
clone size: -; V gene: TRBV5-6; J gene: TRBJ2-7; D gene: TRBD1; CDR3 protein: CASSSGTGVYEQYF; CDR3 DNA: TGTGCCAGCAGCTCCGGGACAGGGGTGTACGAGCAGTACTTC
clone size: -; V gene: TRBV7-8; J gene: TRBJ2-7; D gene: -; CDR3 protein: CASSSAVNYEQYF; CDR3 DNA: TGTGCCAGCAGCTCTGCCGTCAACTACGAGCAGTACTTC
clone size: -; V gene: TRBV5-6; J gene: TRBJ1-3; D gene: -; CDR3 protein: CASSFGVYSGNTIYF; CDR3 DNA: TGTGCCAGCAGCTTTGGAGTGTACTCTGGAAACACCATATATTTT
clone size: -; V gene: TRBV10-3; J gene: TRBJ2-7; D gene: TRBD2; CDR3 protein: CAISASGGTYEQYF; CDR3 DNA: TGTGCCATCAGTGCAAGCGGGGGGACCTACGAGCAGTACTTC
clone size: -; V gene: TRBV28; J gene: TRBJ2-5; D gene: TRBD1; CDR3 protein: CASSSNDRGRQETQYF; CDR3 DNA: TGTGCCAGCAGTAGCAACGACAGGGGGCGACAAGAGACCCAGTACTTC
clone size: few; V gene: TRBV13; J gene: TRBJ1-2; D gene: -; CDR3 protein: CASSSSYMDYTF; CDR3 DNA: TGTGCCAGCAGCTCATCGTACATGGACTACACCTTC
clone size: -; V gene: TRBV6-5; J gene: TRBJ2-6; D gene: -; CDR3 protein: CASSYVTNNVLTF; CDR3 DNA: TGTGCCAGCAGTTACGTGACAAACAACGTCCTGACTTTC
clone size: -; V gene: TRBV9; J gene: TRBJ2-5; D gene: TRBD1; CDR3 protein: CASSVSWDRAQETQYF; CDR3 DNA: TGTGCCAGCAGCGTATCATGGGACAGGGCCCAAGAGACCCAGTACTTC
clone size: -; V gene: TRBV14; J gene: TRBJ2-3; D gene: TRBD2; CDR3 protein: CASSHLTSGMGTDTQYF; CDR3 DNA: TGTGCCAGCAGCCATCTGACTAGCGGGATGGGCACAGATACGCAGTATTTT
clone size: -; V gene: TRBV27; J gene: TRBJ1-1; D gene: TRBD1; CDR3 protein: CASRGTGGTEAFF; CDR3 DNA: TGTGCCAGCAGGGGCACAGGGGGCACTGAAGCTTTCTTT
clone size: -; V gene: TRBV2; J gene: TRBJ2-5; D gene: -; CDR3 protein: CASRRPGAVETQYF; CDR3 DNA: TGTGCCAGCAGACGGCCGGGAGCGGTTGAGACCCAGTACTTC
clone size: -; V gene: TRBV25-1; J gene: TRBJ2-7; D gene: TRBD2; CDR3 protein: CASSFSGSTYEQYF; CDR3 DNA: TGTGCCAGCAGCTTTAGCGGGAGCACCTACGAGCAGTACTTC
clone size: -; V gene: TRBV7-6; J gene: TRBJ1-5; D gene: -; CDR3 protein: CASSSDEGRDQPQHF; CDR3 DNA: TGTGCCAGCAGCTCTGACGAGGGTAGGGATCAGCCCCAGCATTTT
clone size: -; V gene: TRBV11-3; J gene: TRBJ2-2; D gene: TRBD2; CDR3 protein: CASSLHGLAGGTGELFF; CDR3 DNA: TGTGCCAGCAGCTTACATGGACTAGCGGGAGGTACCGGGGAGCTGTTTTTT
clone size: -; V gene: TRBV2; J gene: TRBJ2-7; D gene: -; CDR3 protein: CASPRERLDPYEQYF; CDR3 DNA: TGTGCCAGCCCCAGGGAGCGGTTGGACCCATACGAGCAGTACTTC
clone size: -; V gene: TRBV7-6; J gene: TRBJ2-1; D gene: TRBD2; CDR3 protein: CASSEVSSGRAAYNEQFF; CDR3 DNA: TGTGCCAGCAGCGAGGTTTCTAGCGGGAGGGCCGCGTACAATGAGCAGTTCTTC
clone size: -; V gene: TRBV15; J gene: TRBJ1-5; D gene: -; CDR3 protein: CATSRGRSQPQHF; CDR3 DNA: TGTGCCACCAGCAGGGGAAGGAGTCAGCCCCAGCATTTT
clone size: -; V gene: TRBV10-1; J gene: TRBJ2-1; D gene: TRBD2; CDR3 protein: CASSESSGGSDEQFF; CDR3 DNA: TGCGCCAGCAGTGAGTCAAGCGGCGGGAGTGATGAGCAGTTCTTC
clone size: -; V gene: TRBV14; J gene: TRBJ1-2; D gene: TRBD1; CDR3 protein: CASSQSGTGRLGYTF; CDR3 DNA: TGTGCCAGCAGCCAATCAGGGACAGGGAGGCTTGGCTACACCTTC
clone size: -; V gene: TRBV6-5; J gene: TRBJ2-7; D gene: -; CDR3 protein: CASSYGESSYEQYF; CDR3 DNA: TGTGCCAGCAGTTATGGGGAAAGCTCCTACGAGCAGTACTTC
clone size: -; V gene: TRBV28; J gene: TRBJ2-3; D gene: TRBD2; CDR3 protein: CASSVLAETTDTQYF; CDR3 DNA: TGTGCCAGCAGTGTACTAGCGGAAACCACAGATACGCAGTATTTT
clone size: -; V gene: TRBV28; J gene: TRBJ1-2; D gene: -; CDR3 protein: CASSSRQGYGYTF; CDR3 DNA: TGTGCCAGCAGTTCCCGCCAGGGCTATGGCTACACCTTC
clone size: -; V gene: TRBV13; J gene: TRBJ2-7; D gene: -; CDR3 protein: CASSRGYGDEQYF; CDR3 DNA: TGTGCCAGCAGCCGGGGATATGGGGACGAGCAGTACTTC
clone size: -; V gene: TRBV9; J gene: TRBJ2-1; D gene: TRBD2; CDR3 protein: CASGTRLAGGLNEQFF; CDR3 DNA: TGTGCCAGCGGAACACGACTAGCGGGAGGTCTTAATGAGCAGTTCTTC
clone size: -; V gene: TRBV28; J gene: TRBJ2-5; D gene: TRBD2; CDR3 protein: CASSSMGLAGEETQYF; CDR3 DNA: TGTGCCAGCAGCTCAATGGGACTAGCGGGAGAAGAGACCCAGTACTTC
clone size: -; V gene: TRBV21-1; J gene: TRBJ2-2; D gene: -; CDR3 protein: CASSPLTGTHGSGELFF; CDR3 DNA: TGTGCCAGCAGCCCTCTTACCGGGACCCACGGTAGCGGGGAGCTGTTTTTT
clone size: -; V gene: TRBV19; J gene: TRBJ2-1; D gene: TRBD2; CDR3 protein: CASAVTGGTGSEQFF; CDR3 DNA: TGTGCCAGTGCGGTTACCGGGGGGACGGGGAGTGAGCAGTTCTTC
clone size: few; V gene: TRBV10-2; J gene: TRBJ2-7; D gene: -; CDR3 protein: CASSVDSYEQYF; CDR3 DNA: TGCGCCAGCAGCGTGGACTCCTACGAGCAGTACTTC